Below, one TCR beta chain is given with its context. Its antigen is unknown. The data are from a study of T cell repertoires in cytomegalovirus infection. J gave up 8 bases and V 10 bases, and 16 bases lay outside the gene matches. The CDR3 length is 15 residues. Germline CDR1 reads MNHNS; CDR2 reads SASEGT. TCRdb passed the reads through MiXCR, listing each CDR3 protein once. The sample yields 60,000 to 75,000 distinct CDR3 sequences, approximately 22% seen once. Specimen: PBMCs, sequenced either directly or after in vitro stimulation (not recorded which). This sequence joins TRBV6-1 and TRBJ2-1; 8 bases are shared with TRBD1. The sequence was collected from a human donor in good health (CMV status not recorded). Some clones in this sample may be carry-over from other donors' samples. The CDR3 here is CATWGWKNRGDEQFF. In DNA form, the CDR3 reads TGTGCCACCTGGGGATGGAAAAACAGGGGGGATGAGCAGTTCTTC.